The clone carrying this T cell receptor beta chain came up many times. The antigen remains undetermined. This specimen belongs to a study of T-cell reconstitution after alpha-beta-depleted transplantation in children. Study-level points and caveats: By about two months after transplant, alpha-beta T cells reportedly arose from several hundred graft clones that had expanded. T-cell counts and diversity at one year post-transplant came mainly from newly produced T cells. Day-60 TCRbeta diversity that was high in some patients was derived from surviving recipient T cells and thymic progenitors.

Per the germline V gene, CDR1 is LGHDT and CDR2 is YNNKEL (reference sequence). V was pared by 1 base and J by 5 bases, with 5 bases between. CDR3 length: 12 residues. Unique molecular identifiers featured in how the TCRbeta library was prepared. TCRdb processed the PCR reads anew with MiXCR; each CDR3 protein has one entry. The table includes a few hundred thousand distinct CDR3 sequences, over 7% detected once. The chain joins TRBV3-1 to TRBJ1-1; no clear D. This receptor was identified in a female patient between 2 and 10 years old who had a stem cell transplant for Fanconi anemia, so the T cells may come from the graft donor. The sequences come from peripheral blood, collected 360 days after TCRalphabeta/CD19-depleted stem cell transplant. DNA of the CDR3: TGTGCCAGCAGCCAAGGGGGAACTGAAGCTTTCTTT. Its protein is CASSQGGTEAFF. The whole variable domain, filled in from reference TRBV3-1 and TRBJ1-1, reads DTAVSQTPKYLVTQMGNDKSIKCEQNLGHDTMYWYKQDSKKFLKIMFSYNNKELIINETVPNRFSPKSPDKAHLNLHINSLELGDSAVYFCASSQGGTEAFFGQGTRLTVV.